This TCR beta chain is from a study of cytomegalovirus exposure and HLA in healthy donors. This clone occurred once. The data were produced by immunoSEQ multiplex PCR, yet TCRdb's version contains in-frame clones alone and is incomplete. The sample records roughly 310,000 clones, 88% being singletons. The trim removed 0 bases at V and 4 bases at J, leaving 4 bases unmatched. Germline V CDR1 and CDR2: MRHNA, SNTAGT. This CDR3 contains 16 residues. V gene TRBV6-4 combines with J gene TRBJ2-1; 9 bases align to TRBD2. The TCR sequence derives from a man aged 25-45 years in good health and CMV-seronegative. The sample was PBMCs. CDR3 sequence (DNA): TGTGCCAGCAGTGACTCTAGCGGGGGTGGGTACAATGAGCAGTTCTTC. It encodes CASSDSSGGGYNEQFF.